This entry concerns a single T cell receptor (beta chain). This sample is drawn from a study of cytomegalovirus exposure and HLA in healthy donors. V lost 1 base, J lost 7 bases, and 8 bases lay in between. The length of the CDR3 is 13 residues. Germline CDR1 SGHTA, CDR2 FQGNSA. PCR involved 60 Vbeta and 13 Jbeta primers. Clones were read by immunoSEQ multiplex PCR, and TCRdb kept only the in-frame ones, dropping some. The table shows roughly 89,000 clones, with around 74% occurring only once. Source material: PBMCs. The sequence came from a man aged 25 to 45 in good health and CMV-seropositive. V and J are TRBV7-2 and TRBJ2-1; D is undetermined. The CDR3 DNA is TGTGCCAGCAGCTTAGGCACTCGGAATGAGCAGTTCTTC. Its translation: CASSLGTRNEQFF. The entire variable domain, with the rest obtained from reference TRBV7-2 and TRBJ2-1, is as follows: GAGVSQSPSNKVTEKGKDVELRCDPISGHTALYWYRQSLGQGLEFLIYFQGNSAPDKSGLPSDRFSAERTGGSVSTLTIQRTQQEDSAVYLCASSLGTRNEQFFGPGTRLTVL.